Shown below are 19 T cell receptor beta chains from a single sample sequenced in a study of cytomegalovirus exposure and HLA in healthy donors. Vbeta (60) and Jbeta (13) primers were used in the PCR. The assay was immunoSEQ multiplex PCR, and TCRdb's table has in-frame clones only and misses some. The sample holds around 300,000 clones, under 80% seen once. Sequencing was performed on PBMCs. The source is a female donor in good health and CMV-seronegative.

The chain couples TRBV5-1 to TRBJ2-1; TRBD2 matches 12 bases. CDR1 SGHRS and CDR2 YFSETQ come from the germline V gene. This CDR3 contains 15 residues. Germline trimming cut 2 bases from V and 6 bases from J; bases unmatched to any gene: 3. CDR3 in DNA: TGCGCCAGCAGCTTCGGACTAGCGGGATCCAATGAGCAGTTCTTC. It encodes CASSFGLAGSNEQFF. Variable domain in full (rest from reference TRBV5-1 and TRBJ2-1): KAGVTQTPRYLIKTRGQQVTLSCSPISGHRSVSWYQQTPGQGLQFLFEYFSETQRNKGNFPGRFSGRQFSNSRSEMNVSTLELGDSALYLCASSFGLAGSNEQFFGPGTRLTVL.

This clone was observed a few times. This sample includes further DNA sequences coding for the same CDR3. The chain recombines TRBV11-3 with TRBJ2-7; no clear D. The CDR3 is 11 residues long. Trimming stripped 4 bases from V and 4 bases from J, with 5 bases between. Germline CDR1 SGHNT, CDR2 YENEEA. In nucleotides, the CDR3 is TGTGCCAGCAGCTCCGGGTACGAGCAGTACTTC. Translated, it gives CASSSGYEQYF.

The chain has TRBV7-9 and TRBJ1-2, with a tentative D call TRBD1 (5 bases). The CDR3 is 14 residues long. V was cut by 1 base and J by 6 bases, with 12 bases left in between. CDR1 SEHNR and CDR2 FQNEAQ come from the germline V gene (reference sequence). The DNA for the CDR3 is TGTGCCAGCAGCTTAGATACCAGGGTTCATGGCTACACCTTC. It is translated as CASSLDTRVHGYTF. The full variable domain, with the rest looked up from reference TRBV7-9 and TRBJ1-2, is DTGVSQNPRHKITKRGQNVTFRCDPISEHNRLYWYRQTLGQGPEFLTYFQNEAQLEKSRLLSDRFSAERPKGSFSTLEIQRTEQGDSAMYLCASSLDTRVHGYTFGSGTRLTVV.

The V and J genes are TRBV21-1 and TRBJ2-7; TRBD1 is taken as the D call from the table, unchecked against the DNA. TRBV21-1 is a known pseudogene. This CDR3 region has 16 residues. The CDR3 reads CASLFPTGLISYEQYF. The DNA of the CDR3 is TGTGCCAGCCTATTTCCGACAGGCCTGATTTCCTACGAGCAGTACTTC.

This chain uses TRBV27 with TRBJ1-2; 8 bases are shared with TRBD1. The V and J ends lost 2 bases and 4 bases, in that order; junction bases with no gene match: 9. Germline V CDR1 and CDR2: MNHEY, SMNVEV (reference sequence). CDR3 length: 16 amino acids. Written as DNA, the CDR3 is TGTGCCAGCAGTTTAGCAGGGGGCAAAGAGAGCTATGGCTACACCTTC. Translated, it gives CASSLAGGKESYGYTF.

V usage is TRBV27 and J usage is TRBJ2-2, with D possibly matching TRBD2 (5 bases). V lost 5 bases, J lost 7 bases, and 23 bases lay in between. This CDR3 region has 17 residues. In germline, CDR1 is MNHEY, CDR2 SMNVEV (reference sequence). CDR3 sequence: CASSPTPYRSRGGELFF. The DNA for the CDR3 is TGTGCCAGCAGTCCGACCCCTTACAGATCCCGGGGCGGGGAGCTGTTTTTT.

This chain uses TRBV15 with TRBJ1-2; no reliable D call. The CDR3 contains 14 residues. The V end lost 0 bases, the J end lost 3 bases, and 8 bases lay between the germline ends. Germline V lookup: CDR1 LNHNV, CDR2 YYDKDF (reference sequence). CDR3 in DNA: TGTGCCACCAGCAGAGAAACACTACACTATGGCTACACCTTC. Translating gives CATSRETLHYGYTF. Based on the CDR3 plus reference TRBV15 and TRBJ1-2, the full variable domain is DAMVIQNPRYQVTQFGKPVTLSCSQTLNHNVMYWYQQKSSQAPKLLFHYYDKDFNNEADTPDNFQSRRPNTSFCFLDIRSPGLGDTAMYLCATSRETLHYGYTFGSGTRLTVV.

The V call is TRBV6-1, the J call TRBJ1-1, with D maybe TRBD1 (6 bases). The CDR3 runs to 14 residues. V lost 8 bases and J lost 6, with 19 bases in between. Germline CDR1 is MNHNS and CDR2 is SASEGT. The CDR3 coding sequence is TGTGCCAGCGAAACCCCTGGGGGGGCCGCTGAAGCTTTCTTT. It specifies CASETPGGAAEAFF.

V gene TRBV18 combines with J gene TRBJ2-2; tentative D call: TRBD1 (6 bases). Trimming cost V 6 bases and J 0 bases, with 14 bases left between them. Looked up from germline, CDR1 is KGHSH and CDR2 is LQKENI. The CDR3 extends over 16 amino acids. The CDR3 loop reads CASSPSRTANTGELFF. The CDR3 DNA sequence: TGTGCCAGCTCCCCCTCCCGGACAGCGAACACCGGGGAGCTGTTTTTT.

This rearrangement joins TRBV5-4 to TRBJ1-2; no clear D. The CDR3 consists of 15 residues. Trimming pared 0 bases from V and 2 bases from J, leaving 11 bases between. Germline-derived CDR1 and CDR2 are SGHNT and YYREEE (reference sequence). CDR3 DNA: TGTGCCAGCAGCTTGGTAGGAACGGGAAACTATGGCTACACCTTC. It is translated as CASSLVGTGNYGYTF. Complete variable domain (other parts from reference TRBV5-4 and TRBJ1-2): ETGVTQSPTHLIKTRGQQVTLRCSSQSGHNTVSWYQQALGQGPQFIFQYYREEENGRGNFPPRFSGLQFPNYSSELNVNALELDDSALYLCASSLVGTGNYGYTFGSGTRLTVV.

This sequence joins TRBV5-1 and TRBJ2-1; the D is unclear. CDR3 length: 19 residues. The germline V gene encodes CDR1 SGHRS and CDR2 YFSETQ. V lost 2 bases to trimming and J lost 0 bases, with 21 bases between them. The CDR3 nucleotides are TGCGCCAGCAGCTTCGGTCCCCGCGGCTCGATAAGCTCCTACAATGAGCAGTTCTTC. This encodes CASSFGPRGSISSYNEQFF.

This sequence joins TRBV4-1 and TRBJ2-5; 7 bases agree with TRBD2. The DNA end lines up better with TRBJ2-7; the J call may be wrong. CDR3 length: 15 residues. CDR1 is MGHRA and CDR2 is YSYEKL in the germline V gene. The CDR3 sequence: CASSQGGGGVYEQYF. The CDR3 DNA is TGCGCCAGCAGCCAAGGGGGGGGTGGCGTCTACGAGCAGTACTTC.

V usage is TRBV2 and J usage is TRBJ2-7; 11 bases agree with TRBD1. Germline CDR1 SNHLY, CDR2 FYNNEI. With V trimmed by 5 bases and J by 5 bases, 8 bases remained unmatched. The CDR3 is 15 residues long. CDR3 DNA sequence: TGTGCCAGCAGTACCCGGACAGGGGGCAGCGACGAGCAGTACTTC. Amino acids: CASSTRTGGSDEQYF.

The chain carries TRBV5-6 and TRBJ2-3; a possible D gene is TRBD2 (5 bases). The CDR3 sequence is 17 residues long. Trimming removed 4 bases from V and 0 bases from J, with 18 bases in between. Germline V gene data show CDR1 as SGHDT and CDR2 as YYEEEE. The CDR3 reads CASSQGSKRTSTDTQYF. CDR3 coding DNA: TGTGCCAGCAGCCAAGGATCTAAGCGGACTAGCACAGATACGCAGTATTTT. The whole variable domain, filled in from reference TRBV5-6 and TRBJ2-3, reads DAGVTQSPTHLIKTRGQQVTLRCSPKSGHDTVSWYQQALGQGPQFIFQYYEEEERQRGNFPDRFSGHQFPNYSSELNVNALLLGDSALYLCASSQGSKRTSTDTQYFGPGTRLTVL.

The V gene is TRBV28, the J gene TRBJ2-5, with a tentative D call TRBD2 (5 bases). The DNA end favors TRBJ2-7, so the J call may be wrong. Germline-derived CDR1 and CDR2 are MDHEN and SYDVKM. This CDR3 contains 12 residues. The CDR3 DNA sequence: TGTGCCAGCGGGAGTTCCCCCTACGAGCAGTACTTC. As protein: CASGSSPYEQYF.

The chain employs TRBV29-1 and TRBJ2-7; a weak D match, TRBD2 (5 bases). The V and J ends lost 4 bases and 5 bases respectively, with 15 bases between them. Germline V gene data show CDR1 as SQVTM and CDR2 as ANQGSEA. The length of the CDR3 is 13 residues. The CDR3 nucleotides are TGCAGCGTTGTAGGTGGGAGCATGCACGAGCAGTACTTC. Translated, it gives CSVVGGSMHEQYF.

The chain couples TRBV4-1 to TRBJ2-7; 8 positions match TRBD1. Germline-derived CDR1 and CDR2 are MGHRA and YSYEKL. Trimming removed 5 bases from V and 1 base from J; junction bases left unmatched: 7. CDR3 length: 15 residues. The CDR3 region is CASSYGQGLSYEQYF. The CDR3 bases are TGCGCCAGCAGCTACGGACAGGGACTTTCCTACGAGCAGTACTTC.

DNA of the CDR3: TGTGCCAGCAGCTTAAGGGGCGACGAGCAGTACTTC. Translating it yields CASSLRGDEQYF. This sequence joins TRBV11-3 and TRBJ2-7; D possibly corresponds to TRBD1 (5 bases). V was trimmed by 2 bases and J by 5 bases, leaving 7 bases between them. The CDR3 consists of 12 residues. Germline loops: CDR1 SGHNT, CDR2 YENEEA.

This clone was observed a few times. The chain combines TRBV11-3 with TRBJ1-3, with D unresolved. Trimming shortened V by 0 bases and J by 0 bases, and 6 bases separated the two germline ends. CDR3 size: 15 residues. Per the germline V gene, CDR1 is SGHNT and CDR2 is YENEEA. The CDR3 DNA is TGTGCCAGCAGCTTAGATGGTAGCTCTGGAAACACCATATATTTT. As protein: CASSLDGSSGNTIYF.